A single sample is the source of the 32 T cell receptor beta chains below, sequenced in a study of blood T cell repertoires in COVID-19. Data came from immunoSEQ multiplex PCR; TCRdb stores just in-frame clones and leaves some out. The table has some 150,000 clones, around 82% seen once. The sequenced material came from peripheral blood. These receptors were taken from a human donor in a cohort sampled during active COVID-19.

The chain employs TRBV21-1 and TRBJ1-1; TRBD1, the D gene given by the table, was not confirmed from the DNA. TRBV21-1 counts as a pseudogene. CDR3 length equals 15 residues. CDR3: CASSMGRPMNTEAFF. CDR3 in DNA: TGTGCCAGCAGCATGGGCAGGCCCATGAACACTGAAGCTTTCTTT.

This chain links TRBV2 with TRBJ2-7; 7 bases align to TRBD2. This CDR3 has 13 amino acids. V was pared by 4 bases and J by 9 bases, with 9 bases of the junction left unmatched. The germline gives CDR1 SNHLY, CDR2 FYNNEI. The CDR3 sequence: CASSGRVGEGQYF. The CDR3 bases are TGTGCCAGCAGTGGGCGGGTCGGGGAGGGGCAGTACTTC.

The chain has TRBV2 and TRBJ2-1, with D perhaps matching TRBD1 (5 bases). The CDR3 sequence is 14 residues long. CDR1 SNHLY and CDR2 FYNNEI come from the germline V gene. V was trimmed by 1 base and J by 3 bases, leaving 7 bases between them. CDR3 DNA sequence: TGTGCCAGCAGTGAAGAGGGGTACTACAATGAGCAGTTCTTC. It is translated as CASSEEGYYNEQFF.

The chain joins TRBV4-1 to TRBJ2-3; D uncertain. Trimming took 5 bases from V and 0 from J, leaving 3 bases between them. The CDR3 loop spans 12 amino acids. Germline CDR1 is MGHRA and CDR2 is YSYEKL. CDR3 region: CASSSSTDTQYF. CDR3 sequence (DNA): TGCGCCAGCAGCTCTAGCACAGATACGCAGTATTTT.

The rearrangement joins TRBV5-6 to TRBJ2-1; 11 nucleotides line up with TRBD2. The CDR3 has 18 amino acids. Germline V gene data show CDR1 as SGHDT and CDR2 as YYEEEE. J gave up 7 bases and V 2 bases, and 14 bases lay outside the gene matches. The CDR3 spells CASSFEGLAGGKDNEQFF. CDR3 DNA: TGTGCCAGCAGCTTCGAGGGGCTAGCGGGGGGAAAAGATAATGAGCAGTTCTTC.

V is TRBV27 and J is TRBJ2-7, with 8 bases fitting TRBD2. CDR1 and CDR2 (germline): MNHEY, SMNVEV (reference sequence). The CDR3 runs 13 residues. V dropped 6 bases and J dropped 3; count of bases not matched to a gene: 4. Here the CDR3 DNA reads TGTGCCAGCAGCCGGGGGGGATACTACGAGCAGTACTTC. Its protein product is CASSRGGYYEQYF.

V usage is TRBV19 and J usage is TRBJ1-4; 8 bases map to TRBD1. Germline trimming cut 11 bases from V and 8 bases from J; bases unmatched to any gene: 7. Germline lookup yields CDR1 LNHDA and CDR2 SQIVND (reference sequence). The CDR3 has 12 amino acids. The CDR3: CASRTGNEKLFF. For the CDR3, the DNA is TGTGCCTCTCGGACAGGGAACGAAAAACTGTTTTTT.

The V and J genes are TRBV10-2 and TRBJ2-5; tentatively, D is TRBD1 (6 bases). Trimming stripped 8 bases from V and 1 base from J, with 23 bases between. CDR3 length: 17 amino acids. CDR1 WSHSY and CDR2 SAAADI come from the germline V gene. CDR3 DNA: TGCGCCAGCGCCACGACAAGGACAGCTTTCTTCCAAGAGACCCAGTACTTC. This translates into CASATTRTAFFQETQYF.

The chain has TRBV10-2 and TRBJ1-1, with no clear D. The CDR3 sequence is 16 residues long. The germline V and J ends were trimmed by 0 bases and 4 bases, with 15 bases remaining between them. CDR1 WSHSY and CDR2 SAAADI come from the germline V gene. This CDR3 reads CASSESIPGGGTEAFF. The CDR3 nucleotides are TGCGCCAGCAGTGAGTCGATCCCAGGAGGAGGCACTGAAGCTTTCTTT.

The chain links TRBV6-5 to TRBJ2-7; TRBD1 might be the D (5 bases). V lost 0 bases to trimming and J lost 1 base, with 7 bases between them. The CDR3 extends over 14 amino acids. Germline CDR1 is MNHEY and CDR2 is SVGAGI. The CDR3 nucleotides are TGTGCCAGCAGTTACTCGGCAGGGTCCTACGAGCAGTACTTC. It specifies CASSYSAGSYEQYF.

The CDR3 nucleotides are TGCGCCAGCAGCGAAACAGGGTCCTATGGCTACACCTTC. It yields the protein CASSETGSYGYTF. V gene TRBV5-1 combines with J gene TRBJ1-2; possible D gene TRBD1, 6 bases. CDR3 length equals 13 residues. In germline, CDR1 is SGHRS, CDR2 YFSETQ. The V gene lost 4 bases and the J gene lost 4 bases, with 11 bases spanning the gap.

The chain recombines TRBV24-1 with TRBJ2-5, with D tentatively TRBD2 (6 bases). The CDR3 covers 16 residues. Trimming shortened V by 2 bases and J by 5 bases, and 17 bases separated the two germline ends. CDR1 and CDR2 from the germline V gene are KGHDR and SFDVKD. The CDR3 here is CATSDSPAIGRETQYF. CDR3 DNA sequence: TGTGCCACCAGTGATTCTCCAGCTATAGGGAGGGAGACCCAGTACTTC.

This clone was seen more than once but under ten times. CDR3 in amino acids: CASSQYYGYTF. The CDR3 bases are TGTGCCAGCAGCCAGTATTATGGCTACACCTTC. This chain links TRBV14 with TRBJ1-2; D unresolved. In germline, CDR1 is SGHDN, CDR2 FVKESK. This CDR3 has 11 amino acids. Trimming took 3 bases from V and 5 from J, leaving 4 bases between them.

The chain recombines TRBV7-9 with TRBJ2-5; 12 positions match TRBD2. Germline V gives CDR1 SEHNR, CDR2 FQNEAQ (reference sequence). Trimming removed 5 bases from V and 5 bases from J; junction bases left unmatched: 3. The CDR3 is 14 amino acids. The CDR3 is CASSLGLAGETQYF. The CDR3 coding sequence is TGTGCCAGCAGCCTCGGACTAGCGGGGGAGACCCAGTACTTC.

V and J are TRBV5-5 and TRBJ2-1; 9 bases are shared with TRBD1. Germline V gene data show CDR1 as SGHKS and CDR2 as YYEKEE (reference sequence). This CDR3 is 16 amino acids long. Trimming removed 3 bases from V and 6 bases from J; junction bases left unmatched: 10. This chain's CDR3 is CASSSAGTGISNEQFF. DNA for the CDR3: TGTGCCAGCAGCTCAGCCGGGACAGGGATAAGCAATGAGCAGTTCTTC.

The rearrangement uses TRBV27 and TRBJ2-6, with 10 bases lining up with TRBD1. Losses at the gene ends were 1 base for V and 2 bases for J; bases not matched to a gene: 2. The CDR3 length is 17 residues. CDR1 and CDR2 from the germline V gene are MNHEY and SMNVEV (reference sequence). In DNA form, the CDR3 reads TGTGCCAGCAGTTTATATGGGACAGGGGCTGGGGCCAACGTCCTGACTTTC. Its translation is CASSLYGTGAGANVLTF.

The V call is TRBV6-5, the J call TRBJ2-7; perhaps TRBD2 as D (5 bases). CDR1 MNHEY and CDR2 SVGAGI come from the germline V gene. The CDR3 has 15 amino acids. V shed 2 bases and J shed 4 bases, with 15 bases lying between them. The CDR3 bases are TGTGCCAGCAGTTACCATACTAGGGCGCCGTACGAGCAGTACTTC. This codes for CASSYHTRAPYEQYF.

The chain combines TRBV15 with TRBJ2-7; 9 nucleotides agree with TRBD2. Germline lookup yields CDR1 LNHNV and CDR2 YYDKDF (reference sequence). J lost 2 bases, V lost 1 base, and 3 bases had no gene match. This CDR3 has 15 residues. Here the CDR3 reads CATSRAAGGTYEQYF. CDR3 in DNA: TGTGCCACCAGCAGAGCAGCGGGGGGCACCTACGAGCAGTACTTC. Looking up the rest from reference TRBV15 and TRBJ2-7 gives the full variable domain: DAMVIQNPRYQVTQFGKPVTLSCSQTLNHNVMYWYQQKSSQAPKLLFHYYDKDFNNEADTPDNFQSRRPNTSFCFLDIRSPGLGDTAMYLCATSRAAGGTYEQYFGPGTRLTVT.

This clone showed up just once. The J gene is TRBJ1-4, the V gene TRBV19; TRBD1 agrees at 9 bases. The J segment lost 7 bases and the V segment lost 3 bases, leaving 6 bases of the junction unmatched. Germline V gene data show CDR1 as LNHDA and CDR2 as SQIVND (reference sequence). The CDR3 is 15 amino acids. This CDR3 is CASSILDRGGEKLFF. The DNA of the CDR3 is TGTGCCAGTAGTATCTTGGACAGGGGAGGTGAAAAACTGTTTTTT.

V and J are TRBV10-2 and TRBJ2-7; perhaps TRBD2 as D (5 bases). CDR3 length equals 14 residues. CDR1 and CDR2 (germline): WSHSY, SAAADI. Trimming shortened V by 3 bases and J by 4 bases, and 13 bases separated the two germline ends. CDR3 sequence: CASSEREIVYEQYF. In DNA form, the CDR3 reads TGCGCCAGCAGTGAAAGGGAGATAGTTTACGAGCAGTACTTC.

This clone is a singleton in its sample. V usage is TRBV19 and J usage is TRBJ1-2, with D maybe TRBD1 (5 bases). V was shortened by 0 bases and J by 6 bases, with 17 bases between the two germline ends. The CDR3 runs to 16 residues. Germline CDR1 is LNHDA and CDR2 is SQIVND (reference sequence). The CDR3 protein is CASSIELGRALDGYTF. The CDR3 DNA follows: TGTGCCAGTAGTATAGAACTCGGCAGGGCCCTAGATGGCTACACCTTC.

This chain links TRBV2 with TRBJ1-2; 12 nucleotides align to TRBD1. J was trimmed by 8 bases and V by 6 bases; bases with no gene match: 10. This CDR3 region has 15 residues. CDR1 and CDR2 (germline): SNHLY, FYNNEI. The CDR3 spells CASRWDRGRSNGYTF. Here the CDR3 DNA reads TGTGCCAGCAGGTGGGACAGGGGGCGAAGTAACGGCTACACCTTC.

V usage is TRBV5-1 and J usage is TRBJ2-5; 7 bases are a match to TRBD1. The CDR3 runs to 14 residues. Per the germline V gene, CDR1 is SGHRS and CDR2 is YFSETQ. The V and J ends lost 1 base and 1 base, in that order; junction bases with no gene match: 1. CDR3 sequence: CASSLSGGQETQYF. The CDR3 nucleotides are TGCGCCAGCAGCTTGTCAGGGGGCCAAGAGACCCAGTACTTC.

J is TRBJ2-1 and V is TRBV6-4; D is possibly TRBD1 (5 bases). Trimming shortened V by 0 bases and J by 7 bases, and 10 bases separated the two germline ends. Germline V CDR1 and CDR2: MRHNA, SNTAGT. The CDR3 spans 14 residues. The DNA for the CDR3 is TGTGCCAGCAGTGACTCAAGGGGCCAGAATGAGCAGTTCTTC. It is translated as CASSDSRGQNEQFF.

The chain links TRBV9 to TRBJ1-1, with 11 bases that match TRBD1. This CDR3 has 16 amino acids. Trimming took 4 bases from V and 4 from J; bases not matched to a gene: 9. Germline V gene sequence: CDR1 SGDLS, CDR2 YYNGEE. The CDR3 region has the DNA TGTGCCAGCAGCACCGGGACAGGGGGGAAGAGCACTGAAGCTTTCTTT. It is translated as CASSTGTGGKSTEAFF.

The chain combines TRBV9 with TRBJ2-1, with 10 bases matching TRBD1. V was clipped by 4 bases and J by 8 bases; unmatched bases: 6. The CDR3 loop spans 14 amino acids. The V gene's germline CDR1 is SGDLS and CDR2 YYNGEE. The CDR3: CASSFRTGGYEQFF. The CDR3 DNA is TGTGCCAGCAGCTTCCGGACAGGGGGGTATGAGCAGTTCTTC.

This clone was detected only a few times. The chain couples TRBV6-5 to TRBJ2-7, with 10 nucleotides matching TRBD1. The V segment lost 10 bases and the J segment 5 bases; nucleotides outside the gene matches: 5. The CDR3 extends over 12 amino acids. Germline lookup yields CDR1 MNHEY and CDR2 SVGAGI. The DNA for the CDR3 is TGTGCCATCAAGGGACAGGGGAACGAGCAGTACTTC. It yields the protein CAIKGQGNEQYF.

This clone was counted a single time. The rearrangement links TRBV6-6 to TRBJ1-3; the D gene is possibly TRBD1 (6 bases). The V gene's germline CDR1 is MNHNY and CDR2 SVGAGI (reference sequence). The germline V and J ends were trimmed by 7 bases and 4 bases, with 17 bases remaining between them. The CDR3 contains 15 residues. The CDR3 region has the DNA TGTGCCAGCACCCTTGGGGGGGCCCCCGGAAACACCATATATTTT. This encodes CASTLGGAPGNTIYF.

The CDR3 protein is CASRAIGGFDYGYTF. The CDR3 region has the DNA TGCGCCAGCAGGGCGATCGGGGGGTTTGACTATGGCTACACCTTC. The chain employs TRBV5-1 and TRBJ1-2; maybe TRBD1 (5 bases). The CDR3 is 15 residues long. V dropped 5 bases and J dropped 3 bases, with 17 bases sitting between them. Germline V lookup: CDR1 SGHRS, CDR2 YFSETQ.

The rearrangement links TRBV6-5 to TRBJ1-4, with a possible D match to TRBD1 (5 bases). The length of the CDR3 is 15 residues. CDR1 is MNHEY and CDR2 is SVGAGI in the germline V gene. Trimming took off 5 bases at V and 3 bases at J, with 13 bases between the two ends. CDR3 DNA: TGTGCCAGCAGTCTAGTATGGGGGGCTAATGAAAAACTGTTTTTT. Protein: CASSLVWGANEKLFF.

The rearrangement joins TRBV7-9 to TRBJ2-7, with 8 bases that match TRBD1. From germline, CDR1 is SEHNR and CDR2 FQNEAQ (reference sequence). The CDR3 extends over 15 amino acids. V was pared by 5 bases and J by 4 bases, with 10 bases of the junction left unmatched. The CDR3 DNA is TGTGCCAGCAGCCTCGGACAGGGCCCAAGTTACGAGCAGTACTTC. Its protein is CASSLGQGPSYEQYF.

There are a few counts of this clone. The chain employs TRBV7-2 and TRBJ2-2; a possible D gene is TRBD2 (6 bases). V was shortened by 4 bases and J by 3 bases, with 15 bases between the two germline ends. CDR3 size: 16 residues. CDR1 and CDR2 (germline): SGHTA, FQGNSA. The DNA for the CDR3 is TGTGCCAGCAGCTCCAAGGGCAGGAGGGACACCGGGGAGCTGTTTTTT. This sequence encodes CASSSKGRRDTGELFF. The entire variable domain, with the rest obtained from reference TRBV7-2 and TRBJ2-2, is as follows: GAGVSQSPSNKVTEKGKDVELRCDPISGHTALYWYRQSLGQGLEFLIYFQGNSAPDKSGLPSDRFSAERTGGSVSTLTIQRTQQEDSAVYLCASSSKGRRDTGELFFGEGSRLTVL.